The entry below describes one T cell receptor (beta chain). What it recognizes is unknown. Primers included in the PCR were 60 Vbeta and 13 Jbeta primers. This table comes from immunoSEQ multiplex PCR, and its TCRdb copy is limited to in-frame clones, with some not included. The sample lists 200,000 or so clones, roughly 84% occurring once. Per the germline V gene, CDR1 is MDHEN and CDR2 is SYDVKM. This CDR3 contains 12 residues. Trimming took off 2 bases at V and 9 bases at J, with 10 bases between the two ends. These data originate in a study of cytomegalovirus exposure and HLA in healthy donors. Healthy bone marrow donors made up the donors. Findings and limits, study-wide: Altogether, 150 to 200 TCR beta chains were recorded as cytomegalovirus-associated.

The sample was PBMCs. This TCR came from a woman in her forties or fifties in good health and CMV-seropositive. The J gene is TRBJ2-5, the V gene TRBV28; D may be TRBD1 (6 bases). CDR3 sequence (DNA): TGTGCCAGCAGTTTAGCCGGACAGCCCCAGTACTTC. Translating it yields CASSLAGQPQYF.